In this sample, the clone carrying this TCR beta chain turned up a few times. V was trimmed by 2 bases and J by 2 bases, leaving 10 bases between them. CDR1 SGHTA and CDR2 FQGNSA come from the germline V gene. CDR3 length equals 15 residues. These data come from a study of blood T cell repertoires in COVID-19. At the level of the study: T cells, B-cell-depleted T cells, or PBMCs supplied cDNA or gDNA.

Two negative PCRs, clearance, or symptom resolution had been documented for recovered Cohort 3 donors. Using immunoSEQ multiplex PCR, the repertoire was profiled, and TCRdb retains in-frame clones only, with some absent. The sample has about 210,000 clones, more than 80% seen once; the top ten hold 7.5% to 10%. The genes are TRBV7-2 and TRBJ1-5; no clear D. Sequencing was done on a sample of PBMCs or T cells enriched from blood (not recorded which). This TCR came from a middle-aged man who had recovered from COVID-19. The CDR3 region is CASSLSPNGNQPQHF. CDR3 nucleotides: TGTGCCAGCAGCTTATCCCCCAATGGCAATCAGCCCCAGCATTTT.